This T cell receptor (beta chain) is from a study of CD8+CD57+ T cells in acquired aplastic anemia. Study-wide context: Quantities of DNA derived from sorted CD4+ and CD8+ cells averaged about 3.2 ug. Reads per healthy sample averaged roughly 10 million (CD4+) and fewer than 13 million (CD8+).

Study-level points and caveats: A set of 25 to 30 CD8+ CDR3 sequences was shared between patients and controls, and these sequences appeared highly expressed in patients. Patient and control CD8+ Simpson's diversity was not significantly different.

V lost 0 bases and J 1 base, leaving 4 bases between the germline ends. The CDR3 contains 14 residues. Germline CDR1 LNHNV, CDR2 YYDKDF (reference sequence). Profiling of TCR beta VDJ combinations and CDR3 sequences used genomic DNA as template. TCRdb analysed the reads with MiXCR anew, one entry per CDR3 protein. The repertoire holds about 220,000 distinct CDR3 sequences, with roughly 35% as singletons. Remarks on this clonotype: Its specificity is unknown.

This TCR came from a human donor in good health, serving as a control. The chain recombines TRBV15 with TRBJ1-3; the D is unclear. The specimen sequenced was sorted CD4+, CD8+, or CD8+CD57+ T cells (not recorded which) from PBMCs. CDR3 sequence (DNA): TGTGCCACCAGCAGAGATTTGTCTGGAAACACCATATATTTT. Translated, it gives CATSRDLSGNTIYF.